These 6 T cell receptor beta chains were sequenced from one sample in a study of ipilimumab plus nivolumab after autologous stem cell transplantation. The protocol was immunoSEQ multiplex PCR, while the TCRdb copy is restricted to in-frame clones and leaves out a portion. Of 10,000 to 15,000 clones in the sample, around 73% were seen once. The specimen was PBMCs, collected in a trial of ipilimumab plus nivolumab as post-transplant consolidation. All receptors derive from a male donor with diffuse large B-cell lymphoma.

V is TRBV27 and J is TRBJ1-1; maybe TRBD1 (6 bases). Trimming left V 2 bases short and J 9 bases short, with 13 bases between. CDR3 size: 13 residues. The germline gives CDR1 MNHEY, CDR2 SMNVEV (reference sequence). The CDR3: CASSLVGRGQAFF. In DNA, the CDR3 is TGTGCCAGCAGTTTAGTCGGCAGGGGCCAAGCTTTCTTT.

The chain uses TRBV4-1 and TRBJ1-4; D not certain. The V end was cut by 4 bases, the J end by 2 bases, with 5 bases between. In germline, CDR1 is MGHRA, CDR2 YSYEKL. The CDR3 is 13 residues long. CDR3 nucleotides: TGCGCCAGCAGCCCCCGTACTAATGAAAAACTGTTTTTT. Residues: CASSPRTNEKLFF.

J is TRBJ2-3 and V is TRBV19; 11 positions agree with TRBD1. Losses at the gene ends were 5 bases for V and 3 bases for J; bases not matched to a gene: 7. Germline CDR1 is LNHDA and CDR2 is SQIVND (reference sequence). The CDR3 is 16 residues long. CDR3 DNA: TGTGCCAGTAGTCCACTCCGGGACAGGGGGACAGATACGCAGTATTTT. The encoded protein is CASSPLRDRGTDTQYF. The full variable domain, with the rest looked up from reference TRBV19 and TRBJ2-3, is DGGITQSPKYLFRKEGQNVTLSCEQNLNHDAMYWYRQDPGQGLRLIYYSQIVNDFQKGDIAEGYSVSREKKESFPLTVTSAQKNPTAFYLCASSPLRDRGTDTQYFGPGTRLTVL.

This clone was counted a few times. J is TRBJ2-3 and V is TRBV25-1, with 13 bases lining up with TRBD2. The CDR3 length is 15 residues. CDR1 is MGHDK and CDR2 is SYGVNS in the germline V gene. J gave up 6 bases and V 8 bases, and 8 bases lay outside the gene matches. CDR3 sequence reads: CASGGLAGLSDTQYF. The CDR3 bases are TGTGCCAGCGGGGGACTAGCGGGGCTCAGCGATACGCAGTATTTT.

This rearrangement joins TRBV7-8 to TRBJ2-2; unclear D gene. The CDR3 consists of 14 residues. The germline V and J ends were trimmed by 3 bases and 2 bases, with 7 bases remaining between them. The germline CDR1 and CDR2 sequences are SGHVS and FQNEAQ. CDR3: CASSLGSNTGELFF. CDR3 bases: TGTGCCAGCAGCTTGGGCAGTAACACCGGGGAGCTGTTTTTT.

The chain recombines TRBV7-6 with TRBJ2-2, with D maybe TRBD2 (5 bases). V was shortened by 10 bases and J by 1 base, with 16 bases between the two germline ends. The CDR3 contains 15 residues. The germline V gene encodes CDR1 SGHVS and CDR2 FNYEAQ. The CDR3 DNA reads TGTGCCATCGAGAAAGGAGGAAGGAACACCGGGGAGCTGTTTTTT. Amino acid sequence: CAIEKGGRNTGELFF.